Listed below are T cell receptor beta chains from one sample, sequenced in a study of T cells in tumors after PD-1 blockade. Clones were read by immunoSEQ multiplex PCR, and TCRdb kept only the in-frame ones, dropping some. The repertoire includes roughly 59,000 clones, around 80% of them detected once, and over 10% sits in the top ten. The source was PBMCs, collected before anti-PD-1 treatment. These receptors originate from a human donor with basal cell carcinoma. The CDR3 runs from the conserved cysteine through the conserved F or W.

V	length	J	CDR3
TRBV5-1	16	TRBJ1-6	CASRPGESSYNSPLHF
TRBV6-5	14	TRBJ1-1	CASRGTGTNTEAFF
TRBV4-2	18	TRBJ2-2	CASSQTKTGAGNTGELFF
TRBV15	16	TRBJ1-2	CATSRPGDRDSHGYTF
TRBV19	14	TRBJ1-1	CASSIIGRNTEAFF
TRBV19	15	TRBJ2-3	CASSPLRAGTDTQYF
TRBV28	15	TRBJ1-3	CASSLGGGSGNTIYF
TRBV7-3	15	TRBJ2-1	CASSLSGDKYNEQFF
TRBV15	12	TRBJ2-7	CATRDRYYEQYF
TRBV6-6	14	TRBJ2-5	CASSYSQGKETQYF
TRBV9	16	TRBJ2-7	CASSVLAGSPSYEQYF
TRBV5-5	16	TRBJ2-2	CASSLTDRGHTGELFF
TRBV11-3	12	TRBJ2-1	CASQRQSNEQFF
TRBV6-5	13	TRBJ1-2	CASRDTTLYGYTF
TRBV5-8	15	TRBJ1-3	CASSLLLGSGNTIYF
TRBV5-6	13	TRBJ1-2	CASRLRGAGGYTF
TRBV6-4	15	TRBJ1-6	CASRRDFSYNSPLHF